These T cell receptor beta chains were read from a single sample in a study of blood T cell repertoires in COVID-19. Here immunoSEQ multiplex PCR was the method, and the copy in TCRdb shows in-frame clones only, minus some. The sample lists 180,000 or so clones, around four fifths occurring once. The sample consisted of peripheral blood. Receptor source: a woman aged 65 to 85 with COVID-19, enrolled during active disease. CDR3s include the opening cysteine and the closing phenylalanine or tryptophan. Each record gives: clone size, D gene, V gene, J gene, CDR3 protein, CDR3 DNA. D genes are given only for firm matches. The size of a clone is reported for some rows only, either as once, few or many, or as a class for expanded clones.

>-|TRBD2|TRBV4-2|TRBJ2-1
CASSHIRLAGANEQFF
TGTGCCAGCAGCCACATAAGACTAGCGGGGGCCAATGAGCAGTTCTTC
>-|TRBD1|TRBV10-3|TRBJ2-7
CAISDRTGVYEQYF
TGTGCCATCAGCGACCGGACAGGGGTGTACGAGCAGTACTTC
>-|-|TRBV19|TRBJ2-1
CASSITQQGSNEQFF
TGTGCCAGTAGTATCACCCAACAGGGTTCGAATGAGCAGTTCTTC
>-|-|TRBV14|TRBJ1-2
CASSQARGTYYGYTF
TGTGCCAGCAGCCAAGCGCGGGGAACCTACTATGGCTACACCTTC
>-|-|TRBV28|TRBJ2-2
CASSLYFFQGGYQKNTGELFF
TGTGCCAGCAGTTTATATTTTTTCCAGGGAGGCTATCAAAAGAACACCGGGGAGCTGTTTTTT
>-|TRBD1|TRBV6-5|TRBJ1-1
CAGNRGTEAFF
TGTGCCGGCAACAGGGGCACTGAAGCTTTCTTT
>few|TRBD1|TRBV18|TRBJ1-1
CASSPLATGRNTEAFF
TGTGCCAGCTCACCCTTAGCGACAGGGAGGAACACTGAAGCTTTCTTT
>-|-|TRBV5-1|TRBJ2-1
CASSLAPLGDEQFF
TGCGCCAGCAGCTTGGCTCCACTAGGAGATGAGCAGTTCTTC
>-|TRBD1|TRBV7-2|TRBJ2-2
CASRRDRTGELFF
TGTGCCAGCAGAAGGGACAGAACCGGGGAGCTGTTTTTT
>-|-|TRBV4-2|TRBJ2-7
CASSQGDSPYEQYF
TGTGCCAGCAGCCAGGGCGACAGTCCCTACGAGCAGTACTTC
>-|TRBD1|TRBV6-8|TRBJ2-7
CASFDRGPAYEQYF
TGTGCCAGTTTTGACAGGGGGCCGGCCTACGAGCAGTACTTC
>-|TRBD1|TRBV6-5|TRBJ1-2
CASTTGAYGYTF
TGTGCCAGCACGACAGGGGCTTATGGCTACACCTTC
>-|-|TRBV18|TRBJ1-2
CASSPPGDYGYTF
TGTGCCAGCTCACCACCAGGGGACTATGGCTACACCTTC
>few|-|TRBV3-1/TRBV3-2|TRBJ1-5
CASSQGRGQTQPQHF
TGTGCCAGCAGCCAAGGGCGGGGGCAGACTCAGCCCCAGCATTTT
>once|TRBD1|TRBV2|TRBJ1-5
CASSEGGQGYQPQHF
TGTGCCAGCAGTGAAGGGGGACAGGGATATCAGCCCCAGCATTTT
>-|-|TRBV18|TRBJ2-2
CASSPGGGTGELFF
TGTGCCAGCTCACCAGGGGGAGGAACCGGGGAGCTGTTTTTT
>-|-|TRBV21-1|TRBJ2-1
CASSGVPGQGVKYEQFF
TGTGCCAGCAGCGGGGTCCCGGGACAGGGGGTCAAATATGAGCAGTTCTTC
>-|TRBD2|TRBV3-1/TRBV3-2|TRBJ2-2
CASSGTSGSGTGELFF
TGTGCCAGCAGCGGGACTAGCGGGAGCGGCACCGGGGAGCTGTTTTTT
>-|-|TRBV28|TRBJ1-1
CASRDPREAFF
TGTGCCAGCAGAGATCCCAGGGAAGCTTTCTTT
>many|-|TRBV28|TRBJ1-2
CASRPMGGSYGYTF
TGTGCCAGCAGGCCGATGGGAGGGAGTTATGGCTACACCTTC
>-|TRBD2|TRBV7-3|TRBJ2-2
CASSLEGGADTGELFF
TGTGCCAGCAGCTTAGAGGGAGGGGCGGACACCGGGGAGCTGTTTTTT
>-|-|TRBV28|TRBJ2-7
CASGGILPYF
TGTGCCAGCGGAGGGATATTACCGTACTTC
>-|TRBD1|TRBV7-2|TRBJ1-6
CASSSLTGKTSPLHF
TGTGCCAGCAGCTCCTTGACAGGGAAGACTTCACCCCTCCACTTT
>-|TRBD1|TRBV28|TRBJ1-3
CASSLTGGPGNTIYF
TGTGCCAGCAGTTTAACAGGGGGCCCTGGAAACACCATATATTTT
>-|-|TRBV28|TRBJ1-5
CASSTQAYSNQPQHF
TGTGCCAGCAGTACACAGGCGTATAGCAATCAGCCCCAGCATTTT
>-|-|TRBV5-1|TRBJ1-1
CASSLEQDTEAFF
TGCGCCAGCAGCTTGGAACAGGACACTGAAGCTTTCTTT
>-|TRBD1|TRBV18|TRBJ1-2
CASSRDRGVDTF
TGTGCCAGCTCTCGGGACAGGGGAGTTGACACCTTC
>-|TRBD1|TRBV29-1|TRBJ1-1
CSVGGQGAYTEAFF
TGCAGCGTTGGAGGACAGGGGGCGTACACTGAAGCTTTCTTT
>once|-|TRBV3-1/TRBV3-2|TRBJ2-3
CASSQVLAQSTDTQYF
TGTGCCAGCAGCCAGGTCCTAGCGCAAAGCACAGATACGCAGTATTTT
>-|TRBD1|TRBV6-5|TRBJ2-1
CASTPGTGYNEQFF
TGTGCCAGCACGCCCGGGACAGGGTACAATGAGCAGTTCTTC
>-|TRBD2|TRBV27|TRBJ2-3
CASSPSGRIDTQYF
TGTGCCAGCAGTCCTAGCGGGAGAATAGATACGCAGTATTTT
>once|TRBD1|TRBV15|TRBJ1-2
CATRAAGGDYGYTF
TGTGCCACCAGAGCGGCAGGGGGCGACTATGGCTACACCTTC